Shown below are 22 T cell receptor beta chains from a single sample sequenced in a study of identical twins. TCRdb reprocessed the 5' RACE reads with MiXCR, giving one entry per CDR3 protein. The table records under 300,000 distinct CDR3 sequences, about 9% of them present only once. In addition, the sample was reused for a study of yellow fever vaccine responses in identical twins.

The material sequenced was CD8+ T cells sorted from blood. Receptor source: a woman in her late teens or twenties in good health.

This clonotype has just a few counts. The CDR3 sequence: CSVEDGTGLDGLSGNTIYF. The CDR3 nucleotides are TGCAGCGTTGAAGATGGGACAGGGCTGGACGGACTCTCTGGAAACACCATATATTTT. V and J are TRBV29-1 and TRBJ1-3, with TRBD1 matching over 9 bases. This CDR3 is 19 amino acids long. V gave up 0 bases and J gave up 0 bases; unmatched junction bases: 12. CDR1 is SQVTM, CDR2 ANQGSEA, per germline.

The genes are TRBV4-2 and TRBJ1-1; D gene unclear. The germline gives CDR1 LGHNA, CDR2 YNFKEQ. V lost 0 bases and J 3 bases, leaving 8 bases between the germline ends. CDR3 length equals 14 residues. CDR3: CASSQDGGYTEAFF. CDR3 DNA: TGTGCCAGCAGCCAAGACGGAGGTTACACTGAAGCTTTCTTT.

A few counts support this clonotype. The rearrangement joins TRBV7-9 to TRBJ2-7; D possibly corresponds to TRBD1 (6 bases). V was cut by 5 bases and J by 3 bases, with 14 bases left in between. The CDR3 covers 14 residues. Germline loops: CDR1 SEHNR, CDR2 FQNEAQ (reference sequence). CDR3 nucleotide sequence: TGTGCCAGCAGCCTCCCAGGGGTACACTACGAGCAGTACTTC. Its protein is CASSLPGVHYEQYF.

This clonotype was counted many times. The chain is built from TRBV7-9 and TRBJ2-7; 7 bases match TRBD1. Germline values: CDR1 SEHNR, CDR2 FQNEAQ (reference sequence). Losses at the gene ends were 5 bases for V and 0 bases for J; bases not matched to a gene: 1. The CDR3 covers 13 residues. The CDR3 reads CASSHRGSYEQYF. DNA of the CDR3: TGTGCCAGCAGCCACAGGGGCTCCTACGAGCAGTACTTC.

The V gene is TRBV12-3 or TRBV12-4, the J gene TRBJ2-5; weak D call: TRBD1 (6 bases). Trimming left V 7 bases short and J 2 bases short, with 11 bases between. The CDR3 is 13 amino acids. CDR3 amino acids: CASNPTGQETQYF. The CDR3 region has the DNA TGTGCCAGCAACCCGACAGGTCAAGAGACCCAGTACTTC.

In this sample, this clonotype turned up a few times. This chain links TRBV11-2 with TRBJ2-4, with D perhaps matching TRBD1 (6 bases). Germline values: CDR1 SGHAT, CDR2 FQNNGV. CDR3 length: 14 residues. V was cut by 4 bases and J by 9 bases, with 16 bases left in between. The CDR3 sequence is CASSSVQGLTIQYF. The CDR3 DNA reads TGTGCCAGCAGCTCAGTACAGGGTTTGACCATTCAGTACTTC.

The genes are TRBV11-2 and TRBJ2-7; D is possibly TRBD1 (6 bases). CDR1 is SGHAT and CDR2 is FQNNGV in the germline V gene. CDR3 size: 16 residues. Trimming shortened V by 2 bases and J by 3 bases, and 17 bases separated the two germline ends. CDR3 nucleotide sequence: TGTGCCAGCAGCTTATCCGTAGGGGGAGTCCACTACGAGCAGTACTTC. It codes for CASSLSVGGVHYEQYF.

Only a few counts were recorded for this clonotype. This sequence joins TRBV9 and TRBJ2-7, with no clear D. The CDR3 is made up of 13 amino acids. Germline values: CDR1 SGDLS, CDR2 YYNGEE. V was clipped by 3 bases and J by 2 bases, with 9 bases between them. CDR3 residues: CASSGQAPYEQYF. The CDR3 DNA reads as TGTGCCAGCAGCGGGCAGGCCCCCTACGAGCAGTACTTC.

There are a few counts of this clonotype. The gene calls are TRBV11-1 and TRBJ2-5; 10 nucleotides match TRBD2. Per the germline V gene, CDR1 is SGHAT and CDR2 is FQDESV (reference sequence). The ends lost 4 bases at V and 0 bases at J; junction bases unmatched: 11. The CDR3 runs 18 residues. CDR3 nucleotide sequence: TGTGCCAGCAGCTCCCTTAGCGGGGGGCCGCCGTACCAAGAGACCCAGTACTTC. The encoded protein is CASSSLSGGPPYQETQYF.

This clonotype came up a few times. The chain couples TRBV7-9 to TRBJ1-3; D gene ambiguous. This CDR3 contains 13 residues. Trimming shortened V by 8 bases and J by 0 bases, and 8 bases separated the two germline ends. Germline CDR1 reads SEHNR; CDR2 reads FQNEAQ (reference sequence). CDR3 nucleotide sequence: TGTGCCAGCCGAGGTGCCTCTGGAAACACCATATATTTT. Residues: CASRGASGNTIYF.

This clonotype was recorded at least ten times. This sequence joins TRBV5-1 and TRBJ2-1; 7 nucleotides match TRBD1. V was clipped by 4 bases and J by 6 bases; unmatched bases: 10. The germline V gene encodes CDR1 SGHRS and CDR2 YFSETQ. The CDR3 runs 15 residues. CDR3 in DNA: TGCGCCAGCAGCGCGAGCCGGGACAGTTTCAATGAGCAGTTCTTC. It is translated as CASSASRDSFNEQFF.

This clonotype has just a few counts. J is TRBJ2-7 and V is TRBV7-8, with D hard to call. From germline, CDR1 is SGHVS and CDR2 FQNEAQ. This CDR3 comprises 14 residues. V was cut by 1 base and J by 3 bases, with 10 bases left in between. The CDR3 sequence is CASSLDSSLYEQYF. In nucleotides, the CDR3 is TGTGCCAGCAGCTTAGATAGTAGTCTCTACGAGCAGTACTTC.

V is TRBV28 and J is TRBJ2-3, with D perhaps matching TRBD1 (6 bases). CDR1 is MDHEN, CDR2 SYDVKM, per germline. V was shortened by 3 bases and J by 0 bases, with 16 bases between the two germline ends. The CDR3 runs 17 residues. The CDR3 DNA sequence: TGTGCCAGCAGTTTCGTTCTGGGGGCCCTTAGCACAGATACGCAGTATTTT. Translated: CASSFVLGALSTDTQYF.

This clonotype appeared many times. The rearrangement joins TRBV28 to TRBJ1-1, with no clear D. The CDR3 length is 11 residues. The germline V gene encodes CDR1 MDHEN and CDR2 SYDVKM. The germline V and J ends were trimmed by 3 bases and 4 bases, with 3 bases remaining between them. The CDR3 nucleotides are TGTGCCAGCAGTTTTCGCACTGAAGCTTTCTTT. This translates into CASSFRTEAFF.

This clonotype was observed many times. A junction boundary mismatches the germline segment, possibly from a read error. V gene TRBV7-7 combines with J gene TRBJ2-6; D not certain. Germline V CDR1 and CDR2: SSHAT, FNYEAQ (reference sequence). This CDR3 has 13 residues. The CDR3 nucleotides read TGTGCTAGCAGCTACCCTGGGGCCAACGTCCTGACTTTC. Translation gives CASSYPGANVLTF.

This clonotype came up many times. The gene calls are TRBV29-1 and TRBJ2-1, with 8 bases that match TRBD1. V lost 4 bases, J lost 4 bases, and 9 bases stayed unmatched. This CDR3 is built from 15 residues. Germline values: CDR1 SQVTM, CDR2 ANQGSEA. In DNA, the CDR3 is TGCAGCGTTGTCCCCGGTACAGGGGGGTACAATGAGCAGTTCTTC. Its translation: CSVVPGTGGYNEQFF.

V gene TRBV7-6 combines with J gene TRBJ2-3; D possibly corresponds to TRBD2 (6 bases). Germline V CDR1 and CDR2: SGHVS, FNYEAQ. Trimming removed 5 bases at V and 5 bases at J, with 17 bases between. The CDR3 totals 15 residues. The CDR3 DNA reads as TGTGCCAGCAGCGCCCGGGAGCCCGCCGGAGATACGCAGTATTTT. This translates into CASSAREPAGDTQYF. The whole variable domain, remainder taken from reference TRBV7-6 and TRBJ2-3, is GAGVSQSPRYKVTKRGQDVALRCDPISGHVSLYWYRQALGQGPEFLTYFNYEAQQDKSGLPNDRFSAERPEGSISTLTIQRTEQRDSAMYRCASSAREPAGDTQYFGPGTRLTVL.

This clonotype was found a few times. The chain links TRBV27 to TRBJ2-1; 10 bases map to TRBD2. Germline lookup yields CDR1 MNHEY and CDR2 SMNVEV (reference sequence). CDR3 length: 15 residues. The junction had 7 bases not matched to a gene; V was cut back by 5 bases and J by 6 bases. CDR3 nucleotides: TGTGCCAGCAGTACCCCCCTAGCGGGAGCCAATGAGCAGTTCTTC. Translation gives CASSTPLAGANEQFF.

This clonotype appeared many times. The V and J genes are TRBV24-1 and TRBJ2-6; 7 nucleotides line up with TRBD1. CDR3 length equals 16 residues. The V and J ends lost 4 bases and 2 bases, in that order; junction bases with no gene match: 4. The germline V gene encodes CDR1 KGHDR and CDR2 SFDVKD. This chain's CDR3 is CATSDNRGPGANVLTF. Written as DNA, the CDR3 is TGTGCCACCAGTGACAACAGGGGCCCTGGGGCCAACGTCCTGACTTTC.

The table lists this clonotype with a few counts. The chain links TRBV12-3 or TRBV12-4 to TRBJ2-1; the match to TRBD2 covers 12 bases. V shed 4 bases and J 6 bases; nucleotides not matched to a gene: 4. This CDR3 has 15 residues. The chain's CDR3 is CASSSTSGSLNEQFF. The CDR3 DNA reads as TGTGCCAGCAGTTCGACTAGCGGGAGTCTCAATGAGCAGTTCTTC.

This sequence joins TRBV6-1 and TRBJ1-1; the match to TRBD1 covers 8 bases. This CDR3 is 15 amino acids long. With V trimmed by 5 bases and J by 0 bases, 5 bases remained unmatched. From germline, CDR1 is MNHNS and CDR2 SASEGT. The CDR3 coding sequence is TGTGCCAGCAGTCCCCGGGACAGGATGAACACTGAAGCTTTCTTT. Translation: CASSPRDRMNTEAFF.

This clonotype was detected a few times. This chain links TRBV5-1 with TRBJ2-4; D is perhaps TRBD2 (5 bases). V gave up 4 bases and J gave up 1 base, with 12 bases separating them. The length of the CDR3 is 15 residues. In germline, CDR1 is SGHRS, CDR2 YFSETQ. The CDR3 loop reads CASSLGADAKNIQYF. CDR3 bases: TGCGCCAGCAGCCTTGGAGCGGATGCCAAAAACATTCAGTACTTC.